The rows below give T cell receptor beta chains drawn from one sample of a study of CD8 T cells in Susac syndrome. TCRdb called the immunoSEQ multiplex PCR reads again in MiXCR, with one record for every CDR3 protein. The sample shows about 150,000 distinct CDR3 sequences, about 95% of them seen only once. Sample: CD4+ T cells from PBMCs. The receptors stem from a human donor with Susac syndrome. Each CDR3 is given with its conserved first and last residue. The D gene is left open where the match is weak. Clone size is shown for a subset of rows, as once, few, many or a class of expanded clone.

D,size,V,length,J,CDR3,DNA
TRBD1,NA,TRBV29-1,14,TRBJ1-2,CSVEDRSTGGSYTF,TGCAGCGTTGAAGATCGAAGCACAGGGGGCAGTTACACCTTC
TRBD2,NA,TRBV20-1,13,TRBJ2-3,CSARAGGPDTQYF,TGCAGTGCTAGGGCGGGGGGGCCGGATACGCAGTATTTT
NA,NA,TRBV19,10,TRBJ1-1,CASSGAEAFF,TGTGCCAGTAGTGGCGCTGAAGCTTTCTTT
NA,NA,TRBV20-1,15,TRBJ2-5,CSAPPGTAYQETQYF,TGCAGTGCTCCCCCCGGGACCGCGTACCAAGAGACCCAGTACTTC
NA,once,TRBV5-1,15,TRBJ1-2,CASSPEGGYLYGYTF,TGCGCCAGCAGCCCGGAGGGCGGATACCTCTATGGCTACACCTTC
TRBD2,NA,TRBV29-1,15,TRBJ2-5,CSVSPGLAQQETQYF,TGCAGCGTTAGCCCCGGACTAGCGCAGCAAGAGACCCAGTACTTC
NA,NA,TRBV5-1,12,TRBJ2-5,CASSWGLETQYF,TGCGCCAGCAGCTGGGGTTTAGAGACCCAGTACTTC
TRBD2,NA,TRBV7-6,16,TRBJ2-3,CASTLSERGATDTQYF,TGTGCCAGCACCCTCTCCGAGCGGGGGGCGACAGATACGCAGTATTTT
NA,NA,TRBV12-3/TRBV12-4,12,TRBJ1-2,CATRGRNYGYTF,TGTGCCACCAGGGGCCGGAACTATGGCTACACCTTC
NA,NA,TRBV29-1,10,TRBJ2-5,CSVKEETQYF,TGCAGCGTTAAGGAGGAGACCCAGTACTTC
TRBD2,NA,TRBV20-1,14,TRBJ2-1,CSAPSGGAYNEQFF,TGCAGTGCTCCGAGCGGGGGGGCCTACAATGAGCAGTTCTTC
NA,NA,TRBV27,13,TRBJ1-4,CASSLNSGIELFF,TGTGCCAGCAGTTTAAATAGCGGGATAGAACTGTTTTTT
NA,NA,TRBV7-2,16,TRBJ2-2,CASIPLGARSTGELFF,TGTGCCAGCATCCCTCTGGGCGCCCGTAGCACCGGGGAGCTGTTTTTT
TRBD1,NA,TRBV29-1,14,TRBJ1-5,CSVQQGASNQPQHF,TGCAGCGTTCAACAGGGGGCGAGCAATCAGCCCCAGCATTTT
NA,NA,TRBV6-5,13,TRBJ1-5,CASSSGSHQPQHF,TGTGCCAGCAGTTCGGGGTCCCATCAGCCCCAGCATTTT
TRBD2,NA,TRBV18,15,TRBJ2-3,CASSGGLAAKDTQYF,TGTGCCAGCTCTGGAGGACTAGCGGCTAAAGATACGCAGTATTTT
TRBD2,NA,TRBV5-1,16,TRBJ2-2,CASSPLRGGNTGELFF,TGCGCCAGCAGCCCCTTGCGGGGGGGTAACACCGGGGAGCTGTTTTTT
NA,NA,TRBV6-2/TRBV6-3,11,TRBJ1-1,CASGWTTEAFF,TGTGCCAGCGGGTGGACCACTGAAGCTTTCTTT
NA,NA,TRBV3-1,14,TRBJ2-1,CASSLPTGGNEQFF,TGTGCCAGCAGCCTTCCCACTGGGGGGAATGAGCAGTTCTTC
NA,once,TRBV6-1,13,TRBJ1-1,CASSEITDTEAFF,TGTGCCAGCAGTGAGATTACAGACACTGAAGCTTTCTTT
NA,NA,TRBV29-1,12,TRBJ1-2,CSPGEGQHGYTF,TGCAGCCCCGGGGAGGGGCAGCACGGCTACACCTTC
TRBD1,NA,TRBV20-1,14,TRBJ2-7,CSARDGDRGRQQYF,TGCAGTGCTAGAGATGGAGACAGGGGGCGTCAGCAGTACTTC
NA,NA,TRBV29-1,14,TRBJ1-3,CSISKGVSGNTIYF,TGCAGCATCTCTAAGGGAGTGTCTGGAAACACCATATATTTT
NA,NA,TRBV7-8,17,TRBJ1-6,CASSLVFLRDYNSPLHF,TGTGCCAGCAGCTTAGTATTCCTGCGAGACTATAATTCACCCCTCCACTTT
TRBD1,NA,TRBV20-1,12,TRBJ1-1,CSAGTGDTEAFF,TGCAGTGCGGGAACAGGGGACACTGAAGCTTTCTTT
NA,NA,TRBV14,15,TRBJ2-7,CASSQGQGKTYEQYF,TGTGCCAGCAGCCAAGGCCAGGGGAAGACCTACGAGCAGTACTTC
NA,NA,TRBV23-1,10,TRBJ1-3,CAGVNKGPAF,TGCGCCGGTGTTAATAAAGGACCCGCCTTT
NA,NA,TRBV5-1,15,TRBJ1-2,CASSWDGASSYGYTF,TGCGCCAGCAGCTGGGACGGAGCAAGTAGCTATGGCTACACCTTC
TRBD1,NA,TRBV2,14,TRBJ1-2,CASSGQGSHGGYTF,TGTGCCAGCAGTGGACAGGGATCCCATGGTGGCTACACCTTC
NA,NA,TRBV29-1,13,TRBJ1-1,CSVTDRIGTEAFF,TGCAGCGTGACGGACAGAATCGGGACTGAAGCTTTCTTT